These 22 T cell receptor beta chains were all obtained from the same sample, sequenced in a study of T cells in localized non-small cell lung cancer. Assay used: immunoSEQ multiplex PCR; TCRdb lists only in-frame clones, some missing. Of tens of thousands of clones listed, less than 95% are singletons. The sample was peripheral blood, taken before any cancer treatment. These receptors originate from a female donor aged 60 or older with stage I lung adenocarcinoma.

This clone was seen just once. The chain carries TRBV27 and TRBJ2-1; TRBD2 agrees at 11 bases. Trimming removed 5 bases from V and 5 bases from J; junction bases left unmatched: 8. This CDR3 comprises 16 residues. The V gene's germline CDR1 is MNHEY and CDR2 SMNVEV (reference sequence). The CDR3 nucleotides read TGTGCCAGCAGTGGCCAGGGGACTAGCGGTAACAATGAGCAGTTCTTC. Amino acid sequence: CASSGQGTSGNNEQFF.

The chain employs TRBV19 and TRBJ2-5, with D tentatively TRBD2 (6 bases). Per the germline V gene, CDR1 is LNHDA and CDR2 is SQIVND (reference sequence). Between the trimmed V and J ends, which lost 5 bases and 5 bases, there was a span of 12 bases. The CDR3 spans 13 residues. Here the CDR3 reads CASSPPRGETQYF. In DNA form, the CDR3 reads TGTGCCAGTAGTCCGCCCCGGGGGGAGACCCAGTACTTC.

The genes are TRBV11-2 and TRBJ2-5; the D is unclear. V was pared by 5 bases and J by 5 bases, with 12 bases between. The length of the CDR3 is 13 residues. Germline V gene sequence: CDR1 SGHAT, CDR2 FQNNGV. The chain's CDR3 is CASSPYSPETQYF. The CDR3 nucleotides read TGTGCCAGCAGCCCCTATAGCCCGGAGACCCAGTACTTC.

The rearrangement uses TRBV7-9 and TRBJ1-5; D is undetermined. V shed 3 bases and J shed 3 bases, with 9 bases lying between them. The CDR3 extends over 14 amino acids. Germline V gene lookup returns CDR1 SEHNR and CDR2 FQNEAQ (reference sequence). CDR3 sequence (DNA): TGTGCCAGCAGCTTGTCCAGTCCCAATCAGCCCCAGCATTTT. This gives the protein CASSLSSPNQPQHF.

The V call is TRBV7-6, the J call TRBJ2-7; 10 nucleotides align to TRBD1. The CDR3 runs to 15 residues. From germline, CDR1 is SGHVS and CDR2 FNYEAQ. Trimming cost V 5 bases and J 3 bases; bases outside gene matches: 7. The CDR3 spells CASSPAWTGGYEQYF. The CDR3 bases are TGTGCCAGCAGCCCGGCCTGGACAGGGGGCTACGAGCAGTACTTC.

The gene calls are TRBV21-1 and TRBJ1-2; the table calls TRBD1, which could not be checked here. TRBV21-1 is a recognized pseudogene. CDR3 length equals 22 residues. CDR3 in amino acids: CASSYQGGAEQGAMEGNYGYTF. CDR3 DNA: TGTGCCAGCAGCTACCAAGGTGGAGCAGAACAGGGGGCCATGGAGGGCAACTATGGCTACACCTTC.

The chain has TRBV5-4 and TRBJ2-6; unclear D gene. V dropped 0 bases and J dropped 11 bases, with 9 bases sitting between them. The CDR3 runs 13 residues. Per germline, CDR1 SGHNT and CDR2 YYREEE (reference sequence). DNA for the CDR3: TGTGCCAGCAGCTTGGCAGGTCTTGACGTCCTGACTTTC. This codes for CASSLAGLDVLTF.

V and J are TRBV5-4 and TRBJ2-1; unclear D gene. Germline V CDR1 and CDR2: SGHNT, YYREEE (reference sequence). There are 12 residues in the CDR3. The V gene lost 4 bases and the J gene lost 6 bases, with 8 bases spanning the gap. The CDR3 spells CASSQPSNEQFF. The CDR3 DNA follows: TGTGCCAGCAGCCAACCGAGCAATGAGCAGTTCTTC.

V is TRBV27 and J is TRBJ2-7, with D tentatively TRBD1 (5 bases). Germline V gene sequence: CDR1 MNHEY, CDR2 SMNVEV (reference sequence). V was shortened by 5 bases and J by 4 bases, with 12 bases between the two germline ends. The length of the CDR3 is 13 residues. Here the CDR3 DNA reads TGTGCCAGCAGTATTCGGCAGGGTTACGAGCAGTACTTC. It specifies CASSIRQGYEQYF.

The V and J genes are TRBV28 and TRBJ1-5; 7 bases align to TRBD1. With 2 bases clipped from V and 5 bases from J, the junction kept 3 bases outside the gene matches. CDR3 length: 14 residues. From germline, CDR1 is MDHEN and CDR2 SYDVKM. CDR3 bases: TGTGCCAGCAGTTTACTCCAGGGGGATCAGCCCCAGCATTTT. It is translated as CASSLLQGDQPQHF.

The chain recombines TRBV28 with TRBJ2-7; the D call may be TRBD1 or TRBD2 (6 bases each). V was trimmed by 4 bases and J by 2 bases, leaving 12 bases between them. CDR1 is MDHEN, CDR2 SYDVKM, per germline. The length of the CDR3 is 14 residues. The CDR3 region has the DNA TGTGCCAGCAGTTCCGCCGGGGGCCCCTACGAGCAGTACTTC. This sequence encodes CASSSAGGPYEQYF. The whole variable domain, remainder taken from reference TRBV28 and TRBJ2-7, is DVKVTQSSRYLVKRTGEKVFLECVQDMDHENMFWYRQDPGLGLRLIYFSYDVKMKEKGDIPEGYSVSREKKERFSLILESASTNQTSMYLCASSSAGGPYEQYFGPGTRLTVT.

The chain joins TRBV7-6 to TRBJ2-5; D tentatively fits TRBD1 or TRBD2 (5 bases each). This CDR3 is built from 14 residues. Trimming took 2 bases from V and 4 from J, leaving 11 bases between them. Germline lookup yields CDR1 SGHVS and CDR2 FNYEAQ. CDR3: CASSLMSGAETQYF. CDR3 nucleotide sequence: TGTGCCAGCAGCTTAATGTCCGGGGCAGAGACCCAGTACTTC.

The chain couples TRBV7-8 to TRBJ1-4; no clear D. The CDR3 covers 14 residues. CDR1 SGHVS and CDR2 FQNEAQ come from the germline V gene. V dropped 5 bases and J dropped 8 bases, with 15 bases sitting between them. Here the CDR3 DNA reads TGTGCCAGCAGCCAAGACTTAGTTGGCGAAAAACTGTTTTTT. Translating it yields CASSQDLVGEKLFF.

The rearrangement joins TRBV5-6 to TRBJ2-7; the D is unclear. CDR1 and CDR2 (germline): SGHDT, YYEEEE. The CDR3 is 13 amino acids. Between the trimmed V and J ends, which lost 0 bases and 5 bases, there was a span of 9 bases. The chain's CDR3 is CASSLGYPHEQYF. In DNA form, the CDR3 reads TGTGCCAGCAGCTTGGGGTACCCCCACGAGCAGTACTTC.

The chain employs TRBV6-6 and TRBJ2-2, with 12 bases lining up with TRBD1. Per germline, CDR1 MNHNY and CDR2 SVGAGI (reference sequence). The V gene end was trimmed by 6 bases and the J gene end by 6 bases; junction bases not matched to a gene: 8. CDR3 size: 16 residues. DNA for the CDR3: TGTGCCAGCAGCCTCCCCCGGGACAGGGGGCCCGGGGAGCTGTTTTTT. Amino acids: CASSLPRDRGPGELFF.

The chain uses TRBV30 and TRBJ2-7, with D maybe TRBD2 (6 bases). The ends were cut back, 5 bases at V and 9 bases at J, with 20 bases in the middle. Germline V gene lookup returns CDR1 GTSNPN and CDR2 SVGIG (reference sequence). This CDR3 has 13 residues. This CDR3 reads CAWGTGGARGQYF. The DNA for the CDR3 is TGTGCCTGGGGTACGGGCGGGGCACGGGGGCAGTACTTC.

The chain is built from TRBV28 and TRBJ1-5, with TRBD1 matching over 8 bases. V shed 5 bases, J shed 4 bases, and the junction held 7 bases outside the gene matches. This CDR3 has 15 amino acids. Germline V CDR1 and CDR2: MDHEN, SYDVKM. The CDR3 DNA sequence: TGTGCCAGCAGTCCGACAGGGGTGATGAATCAGCCCCAGCATTTT. This gives the protein CASSPTGVMNQPQHF.

The rearrangement links TRBV5-8 to TRBJ2-5, with D hard to call. The V end lost 2 bases, the J end lost 5 bases, and 4 bases lay between the germline ends. CDR3 length: 11 residues. CDR1 is SGHTS and CDR2 is YDEGEE in the germline V gene. CDR3 coding DNA: TGTGCCAGCAGCTTTCAGGAGACCCAGTACTTC. Translation: CASSFQETQYF.

The J gene is TRBJ2-2, the V gene TRBV18; no clear D. Germline-derived CDR1 and CDR2 are KGHSH and LQKENI. Trimming took off 1 base at V and 1 base at J, with 4 bases between the two ends. The CDR3 extends over 14 amino acids. The CDR3 coding sequence is TGTGCCAGCTCACCACAAAAGAACACCGGGGAGCTGTTTTTT. This gives the protein CASSPQKNTGELFF.

The chain uses TRBV30 and TRBJ1-4, with D possibly matching TRBD1 (5 bases). From germline, CDR1 is GTSNPN and CDR2 SVGIG (reference sequence). V was pared by 1 base and J by 10 bases, with 13 bases between. The CDR3 is made up of 13 amino acids. The CDR3 reads CAWSAQGEGKLFF. As DNA, the CDR3 is TGTGCCTGGAGTGCTCAAGGGGAGGGAAAACTGTTTTTT.

The genes are TRBV15 and TRBJ1-5, with 7 bases that match TRBD1. V shed 1 base and J 4 bases; nucleotides not matched to a gene: 7. Germline V gene sequence: CDR1 LNHNV, CDR2 YYDKDF (reference sequence). The CDR3 contains 16 residues. Written as DNA, the CDR3 is TGTGCCACCAGCAGAGCAGGGGGAGCGGGTAATCAGCCCCAGCATTTT. It translates to CATSRAGGAGNQPQHF.

The CDR3 DNA follows: TGTGCCAGCAGTGGGCAAAACCGAGACAATGAGCAGTTCTTC. Its protein is CASSGQNRDNEQFF. V and J are TRBV25-1 and TRBJ2-1; D remains unclear. The germline V and J ends were trimmed by 4 bases and 5 bases, with 12 bases remaining between them. CDR1 is MGHDK and CDR2 is SYGVNS in the germline V gene. The CDR3 sequence is 14 residues long.